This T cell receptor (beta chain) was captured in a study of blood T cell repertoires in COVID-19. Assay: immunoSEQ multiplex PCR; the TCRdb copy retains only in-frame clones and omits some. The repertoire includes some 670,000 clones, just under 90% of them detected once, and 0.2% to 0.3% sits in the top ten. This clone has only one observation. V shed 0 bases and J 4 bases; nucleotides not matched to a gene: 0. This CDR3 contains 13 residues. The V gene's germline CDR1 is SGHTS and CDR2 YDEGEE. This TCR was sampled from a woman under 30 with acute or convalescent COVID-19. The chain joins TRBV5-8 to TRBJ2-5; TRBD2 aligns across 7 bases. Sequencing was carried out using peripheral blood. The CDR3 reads CASSLGGGETQYF. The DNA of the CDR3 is TGTGCCAGCAGCTTGGGGGGGGGAGAGACCCAGTACTTC.